This entry lists 14 T cell receptor beta chains sequenced from one sample in a study of identical twins. One entry per CDR3 protein results from TCRdb running MiXCR on the 5' RACE reads. The table has about 210,000 distinct CDR3 sequences, roughly 9.4% seen once. Input material: memory (CD45RO+) T cells sorted from blood. All receptors derive from a woman aged 18-29 years in good health.

J is TRBJ1-1 and V is TRBV12-3 or TRBV12-4, with D possibly TRBD1 on 6 matching bases. The CDR3 runs 14 residues. Trimming took 6 bases from V and 4 from J, leaving 15 bases between them. The CDR3 nucleotides are TGTGCCAGCAGACTTCTACAGGGAAGCACTGAAGCTTTCTTT. Amino acids: CASRLLQGSTEAFF.

The chain uses TRBV12-3 or TRBV12-4 and TRBJ2-1, with 9 bases identical to TRBD2. After removal of 5 bases from V and 0 bases from J, the junction contained 11 bases not matched to a gene. The CDR3 spans 18 residues. CDR3 nucleotides: TGTGCCAGCAGTCCGACTCAGTTAGCGGGGGTCTCCTACAATGAGCAGTTCTTC. Translated: CASSPTQLAGVSYNEQFF.

This clonotype was found many times. The rearrangement links TRBV20-1 to TRBJ1-2; D is perhaps TRBD1 (5 bases). CDR3 length: 13 residues. Trimming pared 2 bases from V and 4 bases from J, leaving 11 bases between. In germline, CDR1 is DFQATT, CDR2 SNEGSKA (reference sequence). CDR3 loop: CSARPPGTYGYTF. The CDR3 region has the DNA TGCAGTGCTAGACCCCCAGGGACCTATGGCTACACCTTC.

This clonotype has only a few counts. The V and J genes are TRBV10-3 and TRBJ2-2; TRBD2 agrees at 10 bases. The CDR3 extends over 17 amino acids. Germline CDR1 ENHRY, CDR2 SYGVKD. With 2 bases clipped from V and 7 bases from J, the junction kept 10 bases outside the gene matches. CDR3 amino acids: CAISEQSGRALDGELFF. The CDR3, as DNA: TGTGCCATCAGTGAGCAGAGCGGGAGGGCCTTAGACGGGGAGCTGTTTTTT.

This clonotype has a handful of counts. The genes are TRBV5-1 and TRBJ1-2, with a tentative D call TRBD1 (6 bases). The V end was cut by 8 bases, the J end by 4 bases, with 18 bases between. Germline V gene data show CDR1 as SGHRS and CDR2 as YFSETQ. CDR3 length equals 14 residues. The CDR3 loop is CASSIQGGSYGYTF. In nucleotides, the CDR3 is TGCGCCAGTTCGATACAGGGAGGAAGCTATGGCTACACCTTC.

This clonotype came up many times. The chain uses TRBV5-1 and TRBJ1-1, with D perhaps TRBD1 (5 bases). The CDR3 consists of 14 residues. V shed 0 bases and J shed 6 bases, with 12 bases lying between them. CDR1 and CDR2 from the germline V gene are SGHRS and YFSETQ. In nucleotides, the CDR3 is TGCGCCAGCAGCTTGGGGACTGGGACGGCTGAAGCTTTCTTT. Protein product: CASSLGTGTAEAFF.

Ten or more counts support this clonotype. The CDR3 is CASSLGLAGGNEQFF. The DNA for the CDR3 is TGCGCCAGCAGCTTGGGACTAGCGGGGGGCAATGAGCAGTTCTTC. This chain connects TRBV5-1 to TRBJ2-1; TRBD2 agrees at 13 bases. This CDR3 has 15 residues. The V gene end was trimmed by 0 bases and the J gene end by 6 bases; junction bases not matched to a gene: 0. Germline V gene lookup returns CDR1 SGHRS and CDR2 YFSETQ.

This clonotype was recorded a few times. The genes are TRBV7-2 and TRBJ2-5, with a weak D call TRBD1 (6 bases). The CDR3 is 13 residues long. V was shortened by 9 bases and J by 5 bases, with 16 bases between the two germline ends. Germline loops: CDR1 SGHTA, CDR2 FQGNSA. CDR3 sequence (DNA): TGTGCCAGTCTGAGGGGGTATCGGGAGACCCAGTACTTC. This translates into CASLRGYRETQYF.

J is TRBJ2-1 and V is TRBV20-1; D is ambiguous. V dropped 1 base and J dropped 5 bases, with 9 bases sitting between them. The CDR3 has 13 amino acids. The V gene's germline CDR1 is DFQATT and CDR2 SNEGSKA (reference sequence). The CDR3 nucleotides read TGCAGTGCTAGAGCTCCCCGTCACAATGAGCAGTTCTTC. Encoded protein: CSARAPRHNEQFF.

This clonotype was recorded at least ten times. The chain employs TRBV7-9 and TRBJ2-7, with D hard to call. Trimming removed 4 bases at V and 3 bases at J, with 7 bases between. The CDR3 runs 12 residues. Germline V gene sequence: CDR1 SEHNR, CDR2 FQNEAQ (reference sequence). CDR3 sequence: CASSSGRYEQYF. The CDR3, as DNA: TGTGCCAGCAGCTCGGGCCGCTACGAGCAGTACTTC.

The chain has TRBV12-3 or TRBV12-4 and TRBJ2-6; TRBD1 matches 7 bases. V was pared by 4 bases and J by 7 bases, with 7 bases of the junction left unmatched. CDR3 length: 15 amino acids. CDR3 coding DNA: TGTGCCAGCAGTTCGACACAGGGGTCCGCCAACGTCCTGACTTTC. As protein: CASSSTQGSANVLTF.

The chain carries TRBV20-1 and TRBJ2-3; the match to TRBD2 covers 7 bases. This CDR3 is built from 14 residues. Germline V gene sequence: CDR1 DFQATT, CDR2 SNEGSKA (reference sequence). V shed 3 bases and J 3 bases; nucleotides not matched to a gene: 6. CDR3 amino acids: CSASGRGVTDTQYF. In DNA, the CDR3 is TGCAGTGCTAGTGGACGGGGGGTGACAGATACGCAGTATTTT.

This clonotype showed up many times. The V call is TRBV29-1, the J call TRBJ2-1, with D hard to call. V lost 8 bases, J lost 9 bases, and 14 bases lay in between. CDR1 and CDR2 from the germline V gene are SQVTM and ANQGSEA. CDR3 length: 11 amino acids. The CDR3 DNA is TGCAGCCATACCCATAGAAGTGAGCAGTTCTTC. Amino acid sequence: CSHTHRSEQFF.

This clonotype has a handful of counts. The DNA of the CDR3 is TGCAGTGCTAGAGTTCCCGGCGGGTTCCAAGAGACCCAGTACTTC. This sequence encodes CSARVPGGFQETQYF. This chain joins TRBV20-1 and TRBJ2-5; tentatively, D is TRBD2 (5 bases). Trimming shortened V by 1 base and J by 1 base, and 13 bases separated the two germline ends. CDR3 length: 15 amino acids. Germline values: CDR1 DFQATT, CDR2 SNEGSKA (reference sequence).